This TCR beta chain was observed in a study of Graves' ophthalmopathy and Graves' hyperthyroidism. Beta-chain TCR CDR3 regions were amplified from RNA transcripts. Second-round multiplex PCR followed a first-round RT-PCR using HTBI primers. MiXCR was run by TCRdb on the multiplex PCR reads, yielding one entry per CDR3 protein. This sample carries about 620,000 distinct CDR3 sequences, approximately 22% of them seen once, and the ten largest clones take roughly 6.9%. Enrolled hyperthyroidism patients had a new diagnosis, a duration under 2 months, and an age of 18 to 65. This clonotype was observed many times. The CDR3 extends over 14 amino acids. Germline V CDR1 and CDR2: SNHLY, FYNNEI. V gave up 5 bases and J gave up 4 bases; unmatched junction bases: 6.

This TCR derives from a woman aged 18-30 years with stable Graves' hyperthyroidism. Some clones in this sample may be carry-over from other donors' samples. The rearrangement uses TRBV2 and TRBJ1-1; TRBD1 matches 8 bases. Material for sequencing was peripheral blood. CDR3 amino acids: CASSSDRAPTEAFF. As DNA, the CDR3 is TGTGCCAGCAGTTCGGACAGGGCCCCCACTGAAGCTTTCTTT.